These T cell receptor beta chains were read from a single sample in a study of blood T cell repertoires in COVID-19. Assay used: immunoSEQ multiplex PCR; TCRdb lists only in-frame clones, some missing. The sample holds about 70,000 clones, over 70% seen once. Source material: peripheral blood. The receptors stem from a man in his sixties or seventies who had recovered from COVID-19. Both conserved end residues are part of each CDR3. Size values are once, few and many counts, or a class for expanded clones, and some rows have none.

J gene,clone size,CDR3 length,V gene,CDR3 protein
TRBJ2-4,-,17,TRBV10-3,CAISDPGAGEAKNIQYF
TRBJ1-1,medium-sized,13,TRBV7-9,CASNLRQDTEAFF
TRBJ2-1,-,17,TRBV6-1,CASSDSQGRSSYNEQFF
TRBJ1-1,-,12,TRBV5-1,CASSSEQGRAFF
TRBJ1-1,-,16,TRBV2,CASRDESSSGRTEAFF
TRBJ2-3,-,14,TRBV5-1,CASWAGPSTDTQYF
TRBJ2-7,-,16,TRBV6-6,CATEPGTSGSAYEQYF
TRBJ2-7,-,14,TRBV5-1,CASSLSPTSYEQYF
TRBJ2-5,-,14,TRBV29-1,CSVDFRVGKETQYF
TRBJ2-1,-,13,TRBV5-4,CASSPQGVGEQFF
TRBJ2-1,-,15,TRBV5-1,CASRPRQLSYNEQFF
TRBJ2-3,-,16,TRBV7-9,CASSDLNGPSTDTQYF
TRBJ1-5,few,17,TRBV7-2,CASSAMGGPGAGQPQHF
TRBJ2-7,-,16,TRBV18,CASSPSLGQGAGEQYF